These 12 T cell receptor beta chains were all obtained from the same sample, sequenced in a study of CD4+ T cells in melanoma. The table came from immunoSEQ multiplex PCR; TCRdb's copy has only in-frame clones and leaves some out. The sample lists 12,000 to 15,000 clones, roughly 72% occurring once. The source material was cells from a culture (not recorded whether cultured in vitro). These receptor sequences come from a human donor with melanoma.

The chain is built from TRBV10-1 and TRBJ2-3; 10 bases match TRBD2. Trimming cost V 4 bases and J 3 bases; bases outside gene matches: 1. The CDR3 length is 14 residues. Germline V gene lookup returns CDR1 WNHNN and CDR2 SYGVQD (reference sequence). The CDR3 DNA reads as TGCGCCAGCAGTGTTAGCGGGGGGACAGATACGCAGTATTTT. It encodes CASSVSGGTDTQYF.

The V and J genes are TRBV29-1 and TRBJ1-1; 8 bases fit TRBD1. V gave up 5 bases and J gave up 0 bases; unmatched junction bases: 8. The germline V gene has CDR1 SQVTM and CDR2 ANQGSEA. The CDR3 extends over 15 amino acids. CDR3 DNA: TGCAGCGTTCAGGGGTGGACAGGGATGAACACTGAAGCTTTCTTT. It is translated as CSVQGWTGMNTEAFF.

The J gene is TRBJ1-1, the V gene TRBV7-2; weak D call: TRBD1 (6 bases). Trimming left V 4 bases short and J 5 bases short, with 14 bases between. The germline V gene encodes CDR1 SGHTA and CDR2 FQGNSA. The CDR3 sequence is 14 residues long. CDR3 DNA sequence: TGTGCCAGCAGCTCCACAGGGTTGCGGACTGAAGCTTTCTTT. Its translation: CASSSTGLRTEAFF.

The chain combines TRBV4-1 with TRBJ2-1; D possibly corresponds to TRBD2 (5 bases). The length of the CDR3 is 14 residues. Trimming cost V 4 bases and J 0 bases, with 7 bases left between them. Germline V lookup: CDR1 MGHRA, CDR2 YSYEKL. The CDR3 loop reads CASSREISYNEQFF. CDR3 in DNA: TGCGCCAGCAGCCGGGAGATCTCCTACAATGAGCAGTTCTTC.

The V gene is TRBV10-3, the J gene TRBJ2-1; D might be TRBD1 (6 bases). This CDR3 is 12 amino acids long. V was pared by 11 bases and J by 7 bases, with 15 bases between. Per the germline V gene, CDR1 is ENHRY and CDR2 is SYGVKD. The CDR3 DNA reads TGTGCCGTCAAGGGGACACAGAATGAGCAGTTCTTC. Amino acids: CAVKGTQNEQFF.

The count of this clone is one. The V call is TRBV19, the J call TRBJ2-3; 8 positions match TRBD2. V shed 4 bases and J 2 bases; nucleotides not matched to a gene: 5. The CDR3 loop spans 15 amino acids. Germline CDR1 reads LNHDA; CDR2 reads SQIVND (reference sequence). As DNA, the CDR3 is TGTGCCAGTAGTACCCGGACTAGCCTCACAGATACGCAGTATTTT. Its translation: CASSTRTSLTDTQYF.

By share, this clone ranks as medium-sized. Here the CDR3 DNA reads TGTGCCAGCAGCTTAGAAACAGGCAACTATGGCTACACCTTC. Protein product: CASSLETGNYGYTF. The V call is TRBV7-9, the J call TRBJ1-2; TRBD1 is a possible D gene (5 bases). With 1 base removed from V and 2 bases from J, the gap between germline ends came to 8 bases. Germline assignment: CDR1 SEHNR and CDR2 FQNEAQ (reference sequence). The CDR3 covers 14 residues.

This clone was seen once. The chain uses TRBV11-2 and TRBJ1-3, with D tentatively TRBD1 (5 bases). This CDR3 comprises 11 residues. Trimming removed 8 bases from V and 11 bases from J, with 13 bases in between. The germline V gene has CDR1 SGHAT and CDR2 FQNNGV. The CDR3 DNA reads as TGTGCCAGCTCCGTCGGGGACCCCATATATTTT. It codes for CASSVGDPIYF. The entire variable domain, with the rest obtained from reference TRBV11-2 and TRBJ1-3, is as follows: EAGVAQSPRYKIIEKRQSVAFWCNPISGHATLYWYQQILGQGPKLLIQFQNNGVVDDSQLPKDRFSAERLKGVDSTLKIQPAKLEDSAVYLCASSVGDPIYFGEGSWLTVV.

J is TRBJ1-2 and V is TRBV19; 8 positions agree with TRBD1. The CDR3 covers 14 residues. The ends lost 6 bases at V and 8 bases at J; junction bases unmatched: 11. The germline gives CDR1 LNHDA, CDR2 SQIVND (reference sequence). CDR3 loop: CASRSDREQFGYTF. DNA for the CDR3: TGTGCCAGTAGGTCGGACAGGGAACAATTCGGCTACACCTTC.

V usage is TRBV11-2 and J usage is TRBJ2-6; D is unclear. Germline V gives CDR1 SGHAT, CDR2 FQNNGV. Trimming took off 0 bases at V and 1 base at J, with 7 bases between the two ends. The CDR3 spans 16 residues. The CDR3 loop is CASSLDLVSGANVLTF. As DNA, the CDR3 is TGTGCCAGCAGCTTAGATCTAGTTTCTGGGGCCAACGTCCTGACTTTC.

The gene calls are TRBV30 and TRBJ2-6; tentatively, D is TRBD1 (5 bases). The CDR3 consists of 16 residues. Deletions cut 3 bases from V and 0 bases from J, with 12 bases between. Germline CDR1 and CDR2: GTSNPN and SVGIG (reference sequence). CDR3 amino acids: CAWSGHRGSGANVLTF. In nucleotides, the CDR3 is TGTGCCTGGAGCGGTCATAGGGGCTCTGGGGCCAACGTCCTGACTTTC. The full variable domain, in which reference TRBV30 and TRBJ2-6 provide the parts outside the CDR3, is SQTIHQWPATLVQPVGSPLSLECTVEGTSNPNLYWYRQAAGRGLQLLFYSVGIGQISSEVPQNLSASRPQDRQFILSSKKLLLSDSGFYLCAWSGHRGSGANVLTFGAGSRLTVL.

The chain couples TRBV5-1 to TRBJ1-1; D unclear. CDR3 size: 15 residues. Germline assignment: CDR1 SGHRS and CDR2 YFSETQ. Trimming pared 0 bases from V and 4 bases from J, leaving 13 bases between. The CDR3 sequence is CASSLDLRRSTEAFF. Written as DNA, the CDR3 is TGCGCCAGCAGCTTGGATCTCCGAAGGAGCACTGAAGCTTTCTTT.